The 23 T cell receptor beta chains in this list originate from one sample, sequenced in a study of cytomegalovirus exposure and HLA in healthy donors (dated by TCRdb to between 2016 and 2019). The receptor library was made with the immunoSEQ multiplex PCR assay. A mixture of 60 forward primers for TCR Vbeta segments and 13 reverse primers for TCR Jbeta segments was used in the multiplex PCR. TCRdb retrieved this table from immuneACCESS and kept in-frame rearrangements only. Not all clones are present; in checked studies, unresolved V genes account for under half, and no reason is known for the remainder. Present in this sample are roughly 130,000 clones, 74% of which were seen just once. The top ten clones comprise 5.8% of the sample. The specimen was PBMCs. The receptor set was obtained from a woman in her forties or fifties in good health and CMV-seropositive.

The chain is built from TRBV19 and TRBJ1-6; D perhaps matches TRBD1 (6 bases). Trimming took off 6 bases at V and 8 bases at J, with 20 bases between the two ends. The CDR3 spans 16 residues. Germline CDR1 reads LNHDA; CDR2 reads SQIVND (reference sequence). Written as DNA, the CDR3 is TGTGCCAGTAGCACCCTCTCGCACAGGGCAGATTCACCCCTCCACTTT. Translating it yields CASSTLSHRADSPLHF.

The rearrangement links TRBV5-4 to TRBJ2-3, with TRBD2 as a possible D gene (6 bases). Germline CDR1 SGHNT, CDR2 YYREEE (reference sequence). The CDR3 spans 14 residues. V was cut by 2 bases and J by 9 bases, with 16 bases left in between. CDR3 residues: CASSLEFGGATQYF. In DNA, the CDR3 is TGTGCCAGCAGCTTAGAATTCGGGGGTGCCACGCAGTATTTT.

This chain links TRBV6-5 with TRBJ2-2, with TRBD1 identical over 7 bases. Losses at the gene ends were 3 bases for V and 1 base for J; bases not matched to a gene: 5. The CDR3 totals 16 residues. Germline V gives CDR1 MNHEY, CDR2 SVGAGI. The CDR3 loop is CASSYQTGRNTGELFF. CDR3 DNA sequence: TGTGCCAGCAGTTATCAGACAGGGCGGAACACCGGGGAGCTGTTTTTT.

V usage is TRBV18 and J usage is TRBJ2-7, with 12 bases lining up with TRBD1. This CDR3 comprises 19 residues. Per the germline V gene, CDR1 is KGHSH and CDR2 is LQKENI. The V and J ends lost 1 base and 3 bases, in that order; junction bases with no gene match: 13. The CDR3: CASSPRNRDRGRGSYEQYF. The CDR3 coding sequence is TGTGCCAGCTCACCACGGAACCGGGACAGGGGGCGGGGCAGCTACGAGCAGTACTTC.

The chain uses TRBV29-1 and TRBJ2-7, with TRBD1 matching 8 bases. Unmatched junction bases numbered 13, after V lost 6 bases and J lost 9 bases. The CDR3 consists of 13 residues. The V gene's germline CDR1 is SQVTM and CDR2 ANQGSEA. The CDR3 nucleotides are TGCAGCGTACCGGGACAGGACCAGTATCGGCAGTACTTC. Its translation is CSVPGQDQYRQYF.

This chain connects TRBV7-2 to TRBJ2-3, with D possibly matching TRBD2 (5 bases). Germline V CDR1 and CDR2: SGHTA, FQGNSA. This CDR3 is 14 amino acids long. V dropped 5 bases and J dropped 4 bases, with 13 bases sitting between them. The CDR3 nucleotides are TGTGCCAGCAGCCATCAGAGGGATGCAGATACGCAGTATTTT. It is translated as CASSHQRDADTQYF.

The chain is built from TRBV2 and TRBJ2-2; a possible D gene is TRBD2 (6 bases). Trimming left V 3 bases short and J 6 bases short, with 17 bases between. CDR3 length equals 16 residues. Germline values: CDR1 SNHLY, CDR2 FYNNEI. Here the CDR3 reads CASSDGVAVLPGELFF. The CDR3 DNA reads TGTGCCAGCAGTGATGGGGTAGCGGTCCTACCCGGGGAGCTGTTTTTT.

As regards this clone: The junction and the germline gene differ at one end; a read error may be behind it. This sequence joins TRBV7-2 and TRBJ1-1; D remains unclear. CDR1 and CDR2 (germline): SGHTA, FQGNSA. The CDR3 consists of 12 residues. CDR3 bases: TGTGCCAGCAGCTTAGCAATAGGCAGCGCTTTTTTT. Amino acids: CASSLAIGSAFF.

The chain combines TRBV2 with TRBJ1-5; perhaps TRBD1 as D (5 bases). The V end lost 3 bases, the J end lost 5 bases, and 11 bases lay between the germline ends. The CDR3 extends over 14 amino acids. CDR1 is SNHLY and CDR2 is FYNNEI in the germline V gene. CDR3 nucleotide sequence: TGTGCCAGCAGTGATCGGGGGAGGGATCAGCCCCAGCATTTT. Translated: CASSDRGRDQPQHF.

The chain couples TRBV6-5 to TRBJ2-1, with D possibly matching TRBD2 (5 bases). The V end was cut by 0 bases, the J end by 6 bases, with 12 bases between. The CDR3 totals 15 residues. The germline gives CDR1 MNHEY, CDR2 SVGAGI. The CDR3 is CASSYSGVGPNEQFF. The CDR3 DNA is TGTGCCAGCAGTTACTCCGGGGTAGGTCCCAATGAGCAGTTCTTC.

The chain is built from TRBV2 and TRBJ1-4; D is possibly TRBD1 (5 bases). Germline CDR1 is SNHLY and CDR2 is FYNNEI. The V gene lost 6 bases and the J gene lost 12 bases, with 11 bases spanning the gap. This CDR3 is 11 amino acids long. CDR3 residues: CASSYTGELFF. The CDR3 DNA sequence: TGTGCCAGCAGCTACACGGGGGAACTGTTTTTT.

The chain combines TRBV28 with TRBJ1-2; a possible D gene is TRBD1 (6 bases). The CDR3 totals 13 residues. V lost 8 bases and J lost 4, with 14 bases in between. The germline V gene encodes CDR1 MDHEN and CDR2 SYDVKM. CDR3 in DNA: TGTGCCAGCTTGGACAGTTTACTCTATGGCTACACCTTC. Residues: CASLDSLLYGYTF.

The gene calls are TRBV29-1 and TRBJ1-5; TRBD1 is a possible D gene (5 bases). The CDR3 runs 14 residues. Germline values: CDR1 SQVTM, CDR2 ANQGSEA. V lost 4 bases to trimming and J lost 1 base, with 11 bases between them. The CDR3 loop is CSVGSGASNQPQHF. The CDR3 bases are TGCAGCGTTGGGTCTGGGGCAAGCAATCAGCCCCAGCATTTT.

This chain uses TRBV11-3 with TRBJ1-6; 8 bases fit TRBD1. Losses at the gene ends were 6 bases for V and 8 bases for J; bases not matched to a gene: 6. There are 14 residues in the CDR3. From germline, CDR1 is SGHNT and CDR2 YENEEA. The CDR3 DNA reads TGTGCCAGCAGATCGACAGGGGTCTATTCACCCCTCCACTTT. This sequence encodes CASRSTGVYSPLHF.

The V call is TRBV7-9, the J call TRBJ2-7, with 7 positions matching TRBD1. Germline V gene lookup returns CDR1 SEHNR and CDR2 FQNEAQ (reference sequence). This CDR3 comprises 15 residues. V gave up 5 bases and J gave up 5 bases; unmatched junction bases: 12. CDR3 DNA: TGTGCCAGCAGCCCCGGGACAGCCAAACCGGACGAGCAGTACTTC. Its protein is CASSPGTAKPDEQYF.

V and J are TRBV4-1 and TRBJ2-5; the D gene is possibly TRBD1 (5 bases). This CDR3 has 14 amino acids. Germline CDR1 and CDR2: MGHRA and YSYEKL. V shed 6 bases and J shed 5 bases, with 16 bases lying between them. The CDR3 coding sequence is TGCGCCAGCAGTCCCAGGGTTGGGATCGAGACCCAGTACTTC. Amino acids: CASSPRVGIETQYF.

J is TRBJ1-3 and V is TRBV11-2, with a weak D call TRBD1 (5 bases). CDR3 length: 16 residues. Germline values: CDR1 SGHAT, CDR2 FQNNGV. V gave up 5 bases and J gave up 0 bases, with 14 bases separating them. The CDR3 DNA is TGTGCCAGCAGCCCATCCTTGGGGGGCTCTGGAAACACCATATATTTT. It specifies CASSPSLGGSGNTIYF. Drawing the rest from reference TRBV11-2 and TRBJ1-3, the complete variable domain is EAGVAQSPRYKIIEKRQSVAFWCNPISGHATLYWYQQILGQGPKLLIQFQNNGVVDDSQLPKDRFSAERLKGVDSTLKIQPAKLEDSAVYLCASSPSLGGSGNTIYFGEGSWLTVV.

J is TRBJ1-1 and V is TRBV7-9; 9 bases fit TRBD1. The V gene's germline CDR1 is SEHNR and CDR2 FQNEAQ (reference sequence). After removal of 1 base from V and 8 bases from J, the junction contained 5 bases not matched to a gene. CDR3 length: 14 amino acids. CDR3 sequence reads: CASSLEGQGSEAFF. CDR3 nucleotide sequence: TGTGCCAGCAGCTTAGAAGGACAGGGGAGCGAAGCTTTCTTT.

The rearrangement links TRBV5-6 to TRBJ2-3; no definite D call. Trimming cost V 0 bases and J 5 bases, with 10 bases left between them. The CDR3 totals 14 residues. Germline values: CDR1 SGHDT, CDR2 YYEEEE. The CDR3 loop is CASSLGAPGDTQYF. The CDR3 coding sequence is TGTGCCAGCAGCTTGGGAGCGCCGGGAGATACGCAGTATTTT. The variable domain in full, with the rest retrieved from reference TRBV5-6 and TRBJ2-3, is DAGVTQSPTHLIKTRGQQVTLRCSPKSGHDTVSWYQQALGQGPQFIFQYYEEEERQRGNFPDRFSGHQFPNYSSELNVNALLLGDSALYLCASSLGAPGDTQYFGPGTRLTVL.

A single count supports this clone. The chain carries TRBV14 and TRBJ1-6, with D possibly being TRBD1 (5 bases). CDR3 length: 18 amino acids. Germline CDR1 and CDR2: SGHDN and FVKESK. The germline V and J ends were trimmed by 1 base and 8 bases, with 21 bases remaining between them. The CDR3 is CASSQVGFGGGVDSPLHF. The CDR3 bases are TGTGCCAGCAGCCAAGTGGGTTTCGGTGGGGGGGTTGATTCACCCCTCCACTTT.

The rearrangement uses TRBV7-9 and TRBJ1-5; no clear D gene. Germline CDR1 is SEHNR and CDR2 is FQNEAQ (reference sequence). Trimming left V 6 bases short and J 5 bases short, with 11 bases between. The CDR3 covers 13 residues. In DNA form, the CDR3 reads TGTGCCAGCAGTCTAAATCGGGATCAGCCCCAGCATTTT. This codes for CASSLNRDQPQHF.

The CDR3 nucleotides read TGTGCCAGCAGCCAGAACCCAACTAATGAAAAACTGTTTTTT. Translated, it gives CASSQNPTNEKLFF. The J gene is TRBJ1-4, the V gene TRBV11-2, with D hard to call. The CDR3 has 14 amino acids. V was clipped by 5 bases and J by 0 bases, with 7 bases between them. Looked up from germline, CDR1 is SGHAT and CDR2 is FQNNGV.

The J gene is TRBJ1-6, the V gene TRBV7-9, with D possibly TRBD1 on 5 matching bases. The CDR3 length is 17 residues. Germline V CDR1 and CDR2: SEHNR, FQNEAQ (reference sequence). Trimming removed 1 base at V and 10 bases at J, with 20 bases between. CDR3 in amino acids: CASSLGEMTADGSPLHF. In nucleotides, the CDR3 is TGTGCCAGCAGCTTAGGCGAAATGACAGCCGATGGGTCACCCCTCCACTTT.